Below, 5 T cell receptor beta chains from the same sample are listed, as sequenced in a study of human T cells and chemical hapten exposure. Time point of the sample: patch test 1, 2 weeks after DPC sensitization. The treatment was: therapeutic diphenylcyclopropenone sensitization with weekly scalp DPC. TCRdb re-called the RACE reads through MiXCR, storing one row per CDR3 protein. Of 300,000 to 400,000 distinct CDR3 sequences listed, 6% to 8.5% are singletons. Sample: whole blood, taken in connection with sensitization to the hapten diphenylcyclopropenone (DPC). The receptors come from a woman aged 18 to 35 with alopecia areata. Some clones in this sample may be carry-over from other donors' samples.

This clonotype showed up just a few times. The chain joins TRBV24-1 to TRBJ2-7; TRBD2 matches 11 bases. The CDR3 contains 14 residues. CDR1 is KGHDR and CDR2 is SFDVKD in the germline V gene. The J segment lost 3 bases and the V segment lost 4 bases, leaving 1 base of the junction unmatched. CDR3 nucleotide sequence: TGTGCCACCAGTGAGGGACTAGCGGACTACGAGCAGTACTTC. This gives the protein CATSEGLADYEQYF.

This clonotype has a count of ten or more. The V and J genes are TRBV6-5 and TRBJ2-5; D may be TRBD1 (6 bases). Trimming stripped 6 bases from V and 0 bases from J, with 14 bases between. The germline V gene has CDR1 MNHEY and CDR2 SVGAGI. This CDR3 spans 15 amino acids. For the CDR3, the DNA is TGTGCCAGCAGGGCTGGAAGGGGGTACCAAGAGACCCAGTACTTC. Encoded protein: CASRAGRGYQETQYF.

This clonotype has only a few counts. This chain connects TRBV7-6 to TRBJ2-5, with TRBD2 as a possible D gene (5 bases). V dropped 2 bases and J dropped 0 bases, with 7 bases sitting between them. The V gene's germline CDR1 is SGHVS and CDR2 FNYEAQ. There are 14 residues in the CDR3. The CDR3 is CASSLWENQETQYF. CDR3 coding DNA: TGTGCCAGCAGCTTATGGGAGAACCAAGAGACCCAGTACTTC.

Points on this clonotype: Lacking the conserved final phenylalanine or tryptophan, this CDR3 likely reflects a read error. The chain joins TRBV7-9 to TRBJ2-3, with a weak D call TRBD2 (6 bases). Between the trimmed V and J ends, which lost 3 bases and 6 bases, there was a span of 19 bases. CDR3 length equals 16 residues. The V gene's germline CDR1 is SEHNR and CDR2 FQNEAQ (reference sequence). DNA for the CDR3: TGTGCCAGCAGCTTCGAGACTAGTCTAGGTGCGGATACGCAGTATTAT. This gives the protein CASSFETSLGADTQYY.

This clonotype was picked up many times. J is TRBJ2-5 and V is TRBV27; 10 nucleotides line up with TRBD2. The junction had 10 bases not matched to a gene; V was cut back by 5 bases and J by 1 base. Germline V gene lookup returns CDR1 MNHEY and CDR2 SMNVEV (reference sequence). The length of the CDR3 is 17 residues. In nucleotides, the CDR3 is TGTGCCAGCAGTGAAAAAATAGCGGGGGGCAGCCAAGAGACCCAGTACTTC. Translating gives CASSEKIAGGSQETQYF.